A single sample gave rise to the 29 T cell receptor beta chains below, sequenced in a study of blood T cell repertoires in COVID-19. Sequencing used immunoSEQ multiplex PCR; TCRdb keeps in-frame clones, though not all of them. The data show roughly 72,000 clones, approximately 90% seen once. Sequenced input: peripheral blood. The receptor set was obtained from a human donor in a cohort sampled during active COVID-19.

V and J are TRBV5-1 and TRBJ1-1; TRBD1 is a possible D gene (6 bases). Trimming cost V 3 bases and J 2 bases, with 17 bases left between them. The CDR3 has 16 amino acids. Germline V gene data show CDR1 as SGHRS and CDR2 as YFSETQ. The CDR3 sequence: CASSWGMTGANTEAFF. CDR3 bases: TGCGCCAGCAGCTGGGGTATGACAGGAGCAAACACTGAAGCTTTCTTT.

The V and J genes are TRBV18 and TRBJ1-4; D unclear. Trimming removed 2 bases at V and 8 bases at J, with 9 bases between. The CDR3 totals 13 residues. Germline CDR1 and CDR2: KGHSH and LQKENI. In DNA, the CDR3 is TGTGCCAGCTCACCAAGTTTGGGCGAAAAACTGTTTTTT. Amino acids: CASSPSLGEKLFF.

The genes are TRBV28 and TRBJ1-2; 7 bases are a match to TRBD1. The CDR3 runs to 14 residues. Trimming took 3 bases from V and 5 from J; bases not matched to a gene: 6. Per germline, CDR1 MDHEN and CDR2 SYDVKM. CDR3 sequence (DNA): TGTGCCAGCAGTTTGGTGACAGGGACGTATGGCTACACCTTC. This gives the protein CASSLVTGTYGYTF.

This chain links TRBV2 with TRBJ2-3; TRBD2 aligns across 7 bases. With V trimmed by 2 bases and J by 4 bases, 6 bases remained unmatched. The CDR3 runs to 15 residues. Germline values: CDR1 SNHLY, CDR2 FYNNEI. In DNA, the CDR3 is TGTGCCAGCAGTGAACTTGCAAGCGGGGCAGATACGCAGTATTTT. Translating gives CASSELASGADTQYF.

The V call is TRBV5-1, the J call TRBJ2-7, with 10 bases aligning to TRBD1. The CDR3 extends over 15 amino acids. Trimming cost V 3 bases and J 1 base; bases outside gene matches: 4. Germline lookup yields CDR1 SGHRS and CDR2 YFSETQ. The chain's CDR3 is CASSSGTGESYEQYF. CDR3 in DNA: TGCGCCAGCAGCTCGGGGACAGGGGAGTCCTACGAGCAGTACTTC. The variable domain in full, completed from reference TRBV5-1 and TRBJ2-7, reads KAGVTQTPRYLIKTRGQQVTLSCSPISGHRSVSWYQQTPGQGLQFLFEYFSETQRNKGNFPGRFSGRQFSNSRSEMNVSTLELGDSALYLCASSSGTGESYEQYFGPGTRLTVT.

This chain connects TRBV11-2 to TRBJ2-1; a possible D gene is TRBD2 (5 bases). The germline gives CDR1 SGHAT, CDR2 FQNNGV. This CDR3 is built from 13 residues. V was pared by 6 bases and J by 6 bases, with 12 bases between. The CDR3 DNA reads TGTGCCAGCAGTGGGAGAGCCTCCAATGAGCAGTTCTTC. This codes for CASSGRASNEQFF.

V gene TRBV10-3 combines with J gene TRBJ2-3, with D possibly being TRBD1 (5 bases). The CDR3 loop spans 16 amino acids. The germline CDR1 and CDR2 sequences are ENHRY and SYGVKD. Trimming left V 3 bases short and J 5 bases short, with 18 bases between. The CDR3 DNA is TGTGCCATCAGTGACCTAGAACAGGCTGGTTTAGATACGCAGTATTTT. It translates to CAISDLEQAGLDTQYF.

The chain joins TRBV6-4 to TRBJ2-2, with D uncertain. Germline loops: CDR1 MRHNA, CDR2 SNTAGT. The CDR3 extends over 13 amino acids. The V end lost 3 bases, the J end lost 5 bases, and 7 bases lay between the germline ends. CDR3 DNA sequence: TGTGCCAGCAGTGATGTCGGTACCGGGGAGCTGTTTTTT. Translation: CASSDVGTGELFF.

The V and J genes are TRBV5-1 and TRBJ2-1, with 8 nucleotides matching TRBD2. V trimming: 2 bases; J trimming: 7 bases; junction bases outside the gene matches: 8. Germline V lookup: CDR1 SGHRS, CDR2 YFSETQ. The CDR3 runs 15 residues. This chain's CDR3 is CASSLRAGEGNEQFF. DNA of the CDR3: TGCGCCAGCAGCTTAAGAGCGGGAGAGGGGAATGAGCAGTTCTTC.

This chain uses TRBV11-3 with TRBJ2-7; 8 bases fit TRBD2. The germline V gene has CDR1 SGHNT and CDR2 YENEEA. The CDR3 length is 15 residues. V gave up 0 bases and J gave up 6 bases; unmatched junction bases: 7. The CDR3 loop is CASSLEGSGVGEQYF. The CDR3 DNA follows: TGTGCCAGCAGCTTAGAGGGTAGCGGGGTAGGCGAGCAGTACTTC.

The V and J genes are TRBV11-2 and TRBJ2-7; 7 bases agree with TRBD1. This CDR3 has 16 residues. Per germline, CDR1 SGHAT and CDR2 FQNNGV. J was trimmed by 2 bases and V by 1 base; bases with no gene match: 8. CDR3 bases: TGTGCCAGCAGCTTAGGCGCCCGGGACAGAACCTACGAGCAGTACTTC. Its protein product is CASSLGARDRTYEQYF. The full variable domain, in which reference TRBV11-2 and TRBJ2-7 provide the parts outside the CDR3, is EAGVAQSPRYKIIEKRQSVAFWCNPISGHATLYWYQQILGQGPKLLIQFQNNGVVDDSQLPKDRFSAERLKGVDSTLKIQPAKLEDSAVYLCASSLGARDRTYEQYFGPGTRLTVT.

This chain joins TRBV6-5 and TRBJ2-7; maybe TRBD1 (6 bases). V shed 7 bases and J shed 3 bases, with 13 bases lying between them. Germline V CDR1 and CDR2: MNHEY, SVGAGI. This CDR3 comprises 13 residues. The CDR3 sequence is CASKGDIYYEQYF. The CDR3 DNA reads TGTGCCAGCAAAGGGGACATATACTACGAGCAGTACTTC.

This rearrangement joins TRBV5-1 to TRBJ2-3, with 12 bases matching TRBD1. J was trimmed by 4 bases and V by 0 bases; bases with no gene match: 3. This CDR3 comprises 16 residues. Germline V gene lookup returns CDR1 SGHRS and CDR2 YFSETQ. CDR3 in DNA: TGCGCCAGCAGCTTGGCCGGGACAGGGGGCGCAGATACGCAGTATTTT. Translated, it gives CASSLAGTGGADTQYF.

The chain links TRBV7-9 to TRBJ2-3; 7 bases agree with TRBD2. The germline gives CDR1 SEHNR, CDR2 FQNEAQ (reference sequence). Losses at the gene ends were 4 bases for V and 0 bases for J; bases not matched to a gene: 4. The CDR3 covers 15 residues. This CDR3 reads CASSSQAGSTDTQYF. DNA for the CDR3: TGTGCCAGCAGCTCCCAAGCGGGGAGCACAGATACGCAGTATTTT.

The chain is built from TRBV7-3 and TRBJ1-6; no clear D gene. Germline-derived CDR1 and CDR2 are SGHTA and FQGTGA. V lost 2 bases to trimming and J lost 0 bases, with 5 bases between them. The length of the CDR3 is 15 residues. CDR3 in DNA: TGTGCCAGCAGCTTAGGGAGCTCCTATAATTCACCCCTCCACTTT. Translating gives CASSLGSSYNSPLHF.

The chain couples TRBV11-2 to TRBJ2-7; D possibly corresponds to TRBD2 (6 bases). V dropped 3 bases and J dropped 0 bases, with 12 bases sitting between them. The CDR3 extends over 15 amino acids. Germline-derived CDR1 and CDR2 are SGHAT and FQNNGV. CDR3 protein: CASSFERASSYEQYF. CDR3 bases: TGTGCCAGCAGCTTCGAGCGGGCGAGCTCCTACGAGCAGTACTTC.

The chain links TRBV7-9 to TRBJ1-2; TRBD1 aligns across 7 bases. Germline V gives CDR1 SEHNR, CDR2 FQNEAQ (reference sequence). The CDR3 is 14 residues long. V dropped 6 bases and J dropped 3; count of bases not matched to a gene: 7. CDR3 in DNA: TGTGCCAGCAGATGGACAGGTATTCACTATGGCTACACCTTC. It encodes CASRWTGIHYGYTF.

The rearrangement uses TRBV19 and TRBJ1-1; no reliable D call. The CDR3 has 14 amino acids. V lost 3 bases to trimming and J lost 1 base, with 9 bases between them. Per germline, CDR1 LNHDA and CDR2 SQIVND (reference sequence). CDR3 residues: CASSIFPQNTEAFF. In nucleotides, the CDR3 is TGTGCCAGTAGTATTTTCCCCCAGAACACTGAAGCTTTCTTT.

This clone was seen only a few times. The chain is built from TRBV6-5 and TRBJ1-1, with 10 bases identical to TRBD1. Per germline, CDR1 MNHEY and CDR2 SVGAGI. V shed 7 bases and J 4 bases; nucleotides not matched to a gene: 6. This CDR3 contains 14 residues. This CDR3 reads CASTLGTGVTEAFF. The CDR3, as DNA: TGTGCCAGCACCCTAGGGACAGGGGTCACTGAAGCTTTCTTT.

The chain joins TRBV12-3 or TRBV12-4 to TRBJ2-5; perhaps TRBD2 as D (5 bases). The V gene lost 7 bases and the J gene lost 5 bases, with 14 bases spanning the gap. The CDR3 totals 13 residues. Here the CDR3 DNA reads TGTGCCAGCACCCTCGGACTTTCGGAGACCCAGTACTTC. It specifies CASTLGLSETQYF.

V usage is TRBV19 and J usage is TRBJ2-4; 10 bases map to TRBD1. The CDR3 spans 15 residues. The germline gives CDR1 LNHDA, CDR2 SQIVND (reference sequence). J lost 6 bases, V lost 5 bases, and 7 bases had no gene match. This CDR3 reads CASSPGQGVGNIQYF. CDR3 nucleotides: TGTGCCAGTAGTCCCGGACAGGGGGTCGGAAACATTCAGTACTTC.

This CDR3 is CASSLNWASYGYTF. DNA of the CDR3: TGTGCCAGCAGTTTAAACTGGGCCTCCTATGGCTACACCTTC. The genes are TRBV27 and TRBJ1-2; D gene ambiguous. This CDR3 comprises 14 residues. Trimming removed 2 bases from V and 4 bases from J, with 11 bases in between. Germline lookup yields CDR1 MNHEY and CDR2 SMNVEV (reference sequence).

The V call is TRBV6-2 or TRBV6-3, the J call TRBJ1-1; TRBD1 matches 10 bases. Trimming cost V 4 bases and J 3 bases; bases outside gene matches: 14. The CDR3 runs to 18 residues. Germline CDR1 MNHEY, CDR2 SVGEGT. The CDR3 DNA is TGTGCCAGCAGTTCTTTGACAGGGGGCTACGTAAAAGACACTGAAGCTTTCTTT. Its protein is CASSSLTGGYVKDTEAFF.

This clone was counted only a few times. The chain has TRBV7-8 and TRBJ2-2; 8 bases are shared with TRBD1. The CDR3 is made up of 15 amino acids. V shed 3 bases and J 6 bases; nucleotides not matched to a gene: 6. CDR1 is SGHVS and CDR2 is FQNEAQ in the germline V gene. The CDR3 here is CASSFRRTGSGELFF. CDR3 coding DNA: TGTGCCAGCAGCTTCCGACGGACAGGGTCCGGGGAGCTGTTTTTT.

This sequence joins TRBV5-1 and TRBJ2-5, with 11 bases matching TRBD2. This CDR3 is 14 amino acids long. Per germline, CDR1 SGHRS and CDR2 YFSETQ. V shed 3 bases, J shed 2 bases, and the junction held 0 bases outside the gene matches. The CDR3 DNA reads TGCGCCAGCAGCTCTAGCGGGAGGCAAGAGACCCAGTACTTC. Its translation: CASSSSGRQETQYF.

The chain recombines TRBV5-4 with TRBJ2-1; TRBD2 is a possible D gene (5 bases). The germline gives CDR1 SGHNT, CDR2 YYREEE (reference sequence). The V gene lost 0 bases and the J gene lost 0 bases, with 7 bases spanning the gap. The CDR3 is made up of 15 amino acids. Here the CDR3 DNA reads TGTGCCAGCAGCTTGGACACTAGCTCCTACAATGAGCAGTTCTTC. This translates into CASSLDTSSYNEQFF.

The CDR3 DNA is TGTGCCAGCAGCTTTCTAACAGGGGGCGCATTGGACTATGGCTACACCTTC. The encoded protein is CASSFLTGGALDYGYTF. The V and J genes are TRBV11-2 and TRBJ1-2; the match to TRBD1 covers 9 bases. CDR3 length: 17 amino acids. Germline V gene lookup returns CDR1 SGHAT and CDR2 FQNNGV. The J segment lost 3 bases and the V segment lost 3 bases, leaving 11 bases of the junction unmatched.

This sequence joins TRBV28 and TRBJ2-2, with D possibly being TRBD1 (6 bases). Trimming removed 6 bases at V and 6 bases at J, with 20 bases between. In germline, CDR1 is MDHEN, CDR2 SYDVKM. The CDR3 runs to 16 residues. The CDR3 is CASSLAQGIVAGELFF. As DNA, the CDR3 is TGTGCCAGCAGCCTCGCGCAGGGGATAGTCGCCGGGGAGCTGTTTTTT.

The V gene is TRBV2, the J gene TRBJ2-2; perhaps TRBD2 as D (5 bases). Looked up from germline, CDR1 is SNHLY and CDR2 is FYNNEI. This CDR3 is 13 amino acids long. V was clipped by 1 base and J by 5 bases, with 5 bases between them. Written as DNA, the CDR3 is TGTGCCAGCAGTGAAGGAGGGACCGGGGAGCTGTTTTTT. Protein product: CASSEGGTGELFF.